This TCR beta chain was observed in a study of blood T cell repertoires in COVID-19. In the study overall: Italy, Spain and the United States were the sources of the convalescent and acute COVID-19 samples. Nucleic acid was either cDNA or gDNA, and it came from T cells, B-cell-depleted T cells, or PBMCs.

The CDR3 totals 13 residues. The germline CDR1 and CDR2 sequences are GTSNPN and SVGIG (reference sequence). Trimming shortened V by 0 bases and J by 9 bases, and 14 bases separated the two germline ends. In the study's own analysis: Scientists estimated how many nucleated cells there were by amplifying reference gene primers. Clones were sequenced by immunoSEQ multiplex PCR, and TCRdb holds only the in-frame ones, with some missing. V and J calls and clone size follow that table, whereas D and trimming were derived from the DNA. Among hundreds of thousands of clones listed, around four fifths were seen once.

Sequenced sample: peripheral blood. This receptor was identified in a woman aged 60-75 years with active or convalescent COVID-19. The gene calls are TRBV30 and TRBJ2-5; D is perhaps TRBD2 (6 bases). For the CDR3, the DNA is TGTGCCTGGAGTGTACCCCCAGGCGGGGCCCAGTACTTC. It encodes CAWSVPPGGAQYF.